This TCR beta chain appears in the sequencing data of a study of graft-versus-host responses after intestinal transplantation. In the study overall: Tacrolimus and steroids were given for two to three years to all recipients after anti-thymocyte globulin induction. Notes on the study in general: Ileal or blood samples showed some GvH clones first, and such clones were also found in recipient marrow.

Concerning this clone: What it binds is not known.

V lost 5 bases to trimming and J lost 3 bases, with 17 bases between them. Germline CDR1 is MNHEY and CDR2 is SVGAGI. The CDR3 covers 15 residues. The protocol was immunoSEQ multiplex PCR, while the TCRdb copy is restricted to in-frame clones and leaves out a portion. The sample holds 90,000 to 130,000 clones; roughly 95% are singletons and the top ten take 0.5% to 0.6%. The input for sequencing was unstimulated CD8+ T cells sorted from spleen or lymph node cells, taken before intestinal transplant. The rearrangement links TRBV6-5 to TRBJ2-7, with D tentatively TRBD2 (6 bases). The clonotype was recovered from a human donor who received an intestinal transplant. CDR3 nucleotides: TGTGCCAGCAGTGCTCGGGTGGCGGGAATCTACGAGCAGTACTTC. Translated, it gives CASSARVAGIYEQYF.